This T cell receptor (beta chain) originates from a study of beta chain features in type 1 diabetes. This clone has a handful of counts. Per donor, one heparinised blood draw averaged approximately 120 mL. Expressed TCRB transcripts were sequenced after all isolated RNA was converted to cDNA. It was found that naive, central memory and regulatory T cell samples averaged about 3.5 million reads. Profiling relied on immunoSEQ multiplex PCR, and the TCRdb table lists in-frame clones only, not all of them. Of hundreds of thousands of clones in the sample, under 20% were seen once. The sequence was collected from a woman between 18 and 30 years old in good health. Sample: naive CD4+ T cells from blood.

CDR3 sequence reads: CASSLFQGLASPKDEQFF. CDR3 nucleotides: TGTGCCAGCAGCCTCTTCCAGGGACTAGCGTCCCCGAAGGATGAGCAGTTCTTC. The V gene is TRBV7-9, the J gene TRBJ2-1; 10 bases map to TRBD2. CDR1 is SEHNR, CDR2 FQNEAQ, per germline (reference sequence). With V trimmed by 5 bases and J by 8 bases, 18 bases remained unmatched. This CDR3 is 18 amino acids long.